The T cell receptor beta chain under discussion was sequenced for a study of cytomegalovirus exposure and HLA in healthy donors. Whole-study context: Around four fifths of a few hundred genotyped donors fell in the Caucasian-associated ancestry cluster.

Turning to this clone: Antigen unknown.

It was with 60 Vbeta and 13 Jbeta primers that the PCR ran. Method: immunoSEQ multiplex PCR; TCRdb's copy keeps in-frame clones and lacks some. The data contain roughly 260,000 clones, approximately 84% of them seen just once; the ten biggest clones take up more than 1.5%. Study results and limitations: Among TCR beta chains, those listed as cytomegalovirus-associated numbered over 150. A later analysis showed that HLA-associated TCR beta chains had undergone more clonal expansion than equally common others.

The CDR3 loop spans 15 amino acids. The germline V and J ends were trimmed by 2 bases and 6 bases, with 14 bases remaining between them. Germline loops: CDR1 MDHEN, CDR2 SYDVKM. The V and J genes are TRBV28 and TRBJ2-1, with a possible D match to TRBD2 (5 bases). This sequence was found in a middle-aged woman in good health and CMV-seropositive. Sequenced: PBMCs. CDR3 nucleotides: TGTGCCAGCAGTTTACACGCACTAGATACCAATGAGCAGTTCTTC. It yields the protein CASSLHALDTNEQFF.